This T cell receptor beta chain derives from a study of T-cell reconstitution after alpha-beta-depleted transplantation in children. V trimming: 4 bases; J trimming: 4 bases; junction bases outside the gene matches: 7. The CDR3 sequence is 15 residues long. Germline CDR1 DFQATT, CDR2 SNEGSKA (reference sequence). This clonotype was detected a few times. A library of TCRbeta sequences, prepared with unique molecular identifiers, was generated. Using its own MiXCR run on the PCR reads, TCRdb lists one record per CDR3 protein. Altogether almost 400,000 distinct CDR3 sequences are present, just over 20% being singletons, with the ten largest covering less than 4.5%.

Specimen: PBMCs from the stem cell graft donor, collected from the stem cell graft. This chain joins TRBV20-1 and TRBJ2-5; 12 bases fit TRBD2. This sequence originates from a human donor who donated a stem cell graft to a child with acute myeloid leukemia. The CDR3 DNA reads TGCAGTGCTACGGGGACTAGCGGGCGGCGAGAGACCCAGTACTTC. Translating gives CSATGTSGRRETQYF.